Below, 30 T cell receptor beta chains from the same sample are listed, as sequenced in a study of long-term antiretroviral therapy in people with HIV. It was version v3.0 of the immunoSEQ assay that was run at survey level. Produced via immunoSEQ multiplex PCR; TCRdb's table is partial and in-frame only. In the table there are about 17,000 clones, about 80% of which are singletons. Sample: unsorted PBMCs, taken 0.3 years before starting antiretroviral therapy. The origin of the receptors is a middle-aged man with HIV.

V is TRBV6-5 and J is TRBJ1-2, with D possibly being TRBD1 (5 bases). The germline gives CDR1 MNHEY, CDR2 SVGAGI. CDR3 length equals 14 residues. The germline V and J ends were trimmed by 5 bases and 8 bases, with 18 bases remaining between them. The CDR3 nucleotides read TGTGCCAGCAGTCCCGGGGGTACGGGATGGGGCTACACCTTC. Translated: CASSPGGTGWGYTF.

V and J are TRBV7-2 and TRBJ1-4; D not resolved. CDR1 and CDR2 from the germline V gene are SGHTA and FQGNSA. The CDR3 extends over 13 amino acids. V shed 1 base and J shed 13 bases, with 13 bases lying between them. The CDR3 is CASSLDRARGLFF. Written as DNA, the CDR3 is TGTGCCAGCAGCTTAGACAGAGCCCGGGGACTGTTTTTT.

V is TRBV6-1 and J is TRBJ1-2, with TRBD1 identical over 8 bases. The junction had 8 bases not matched to a gene; V was cut back by 0 bases and J by 5 bases. The CDR3 consists of 16 residues. Looked up from germline, CDR1 is MNHNS and CDR2 is SASEGT. CDR3 sequence (DNA): TGTGCCAGCAGTGAAGCCCCGACAGGGGATTGGTATGGCTACACCTTC. Its protein is CASSEAPTGDWYGYTF.

The chain has TRBV5-1 and TRBJ2-7; D perhaps matches TRBD1 (6 bases). In germline, CDR1 is SGHRS, CDR2 YFSETQ. Trimming cost V 3 bases and J 6 bases, with 10 bases left between them. The CDR3 runs 12 residues. The CDR3 here is CASSSKGVEQYF. The CDR3 DNA follows: TGCGCCAGCAGCTCAAAGGGGGTCGAGCAGTACTTC.

This chain uses TRBV5-4 with TRBJ2-2; D perhaps matches TRBD2 (6 bases). Deletions cut 5 bases from V and 1 base from J, with 9 bases between. In germline, CDR1 is SGHNT, CDR2 YYREEE (reference sequence). The CDR3 contains 14 residues. The CDR3 DNA reads as TGTGCCAGCAGGCGGGACGGGAACACCGGGGAGCTGTTTTTT. Translated, it gives CASRRDGNTGELFF.

The gene calls are TRBV10-3 and TRBJ2-1, with 11 positions matching TRBD2. The V gene end was trimmed by 7 bases and the J gene end by 5 bases; junction bases not matched to a gene: 10. This CDR3 spans 16 amino acids. Germline V lookup: CDR1 ENHRY, CDR2 SYGVKD. As DNA, the CDR3 is TGTGCCATCACTCCCAGACTAGCGGGGACTCACAATGAGCAGTTCTTC. This sequence encodes CAITPRLAGTHNEQFF.

This sequence joins TRBV5-6 and TRBJ2-3; perhaps D is TRBD1 or TRBD2 (5 bases each). The germline V gene encodes CDR1 SGHDT and CDR2 YYEEEE. The V gene lost 0 bases and the J gene lost 3 bases, with 14 bases spanning the gap. The CDR3 has 16 amino acids. The DNA of the CDR3 is TGTGCCAGCAGCTTGGTCGAGGGACCGGGTACAGATACGCAGTATTTT. Protein sequence: CASSLVEGPGTDTQYF.

The chain employs TRBV30 and TRBJ2-3; D is uncertain. The germline V gene has CDR1 GTSNPN and CDR2 SVGIG (reference sequence). The germline V and J ends were trimmed by 5 bases and 0 bases, with 9 bases remaining between them. CDR3 size: 13 residues. CDR3 residues: CAWARVSTDTQYF. In DNA form, the CDR3 reads TGTGCCTGGGCAAGGGTTAGCACAGATACGCAGTATTTT.

This clone is termed medium-sized. The CDR3 spells CASSFRGHVTEAFF. DNA for the CDR3: TGTGCCAGTTCCTTCAGGGGGCACGTCACTGAAGCTTTCTTT. J is TRBJ1-1 and V is TRBV27; 8 positions match TRBD1. The V gene's germline CDR1 is MNHEY and CDR2 SMNVEV (reference sequence). V was clipped by 9 bases and J by 4 bases; unmatched bases: 10. This CDR3 is built from 14 residues.

The chain has TRBV7-9 and TRBJ1-5; D perhaps matches TRBD1 (6 bases). The CDR3 runs 15 residues. Trimming shortened V by 5 bases and J by 5 bases, and 16 bases separated the two germline ends. Per the germline V gene, CDR1 is SEHNR and CDR2 is FQNEAQ (reference sequence). CDR3 sequence reads: CASSPSEPGDQPQHF. CDR3 sequence (DNA): TGTGCCAGCAGCCCCTCGGAGCCAGGGGATCAGCCCCAGCATTTT.

V gene TRBV6-6 combines with J gene TRBJ1-2, with 10 bases aligning to TRBD1. Germline trimming cut 6 bases from V and 6 bases from J; bases unmatched to any gene: 10. CDR1 MNHNY and CDR2 SVGAGI come from the germline V gene (reference sequence). CDR3 length equals 15 residues. In nucleotides, the CDR3 is TGTGCCAGCAGCCGAATCCCGGGACAGGGGCATGGCTACACCTTC. This encodes CASSRIPGQGHGYTF.

The chain is built from TRBV19 and TRBJ2-2; no definite D call. Germline lookup yields CDR1 LNHDA and CDR2 SQIVND (reference sequence). V was clipped by 3 bases and J by 6 bases, with 11 bases between them. The CDR3 runs to 14 residues. CDR3 sequence (DNA): TGTGCCAGTAGTATTAGTCTAGGGCCCGGGGAGCTGTTTTTT. It is translated as CASSISLGPGELFF.

CDR3 nucleotide sequence: TGTGCCAGCAGTTTATCAAGGAACACTGAAGCTTTCTTT. This gives the protein CASSLSRNTEAFF. The genes are TRBV27 and TRBJ1-1; no clear D. CDR1 MNHEY and CDR2 SMNVEV come from the germline V gene (reference sequence). CDR3 size: 13 residues. With 0 bases removed from V and 1 base from J, the gap between germline ends came to 3 bases.

The rearrangement links TRBV10-3 to TRBJ1-3; TRBD1 aligns across 9 bases. J lost 4 bases, V lost 5 bases, and 9 bases had no gene match. The CDR3 sequence is 16 residues long. Germline V gene lookup returns CDR1 ENHRY and CDR2 SYGVKD. CDR3 sequence (DNA): TGTGCCATCAGTCGGGGACAGGGAGATTCGGGAAACACCATATATTTT. Translation gives CAISRGQGDSGNTIYF.

The chain combines TRBV7-9 with TRBJ2-3; D call uncertain. Deletions cut 6 bases from V and 3 bases from J, with 4 bases between. CDR3 size: 11 residues. Germline V gene lookup returns CDR1 SEHNR and CDR2 FQNEAQ (reference sequence). The CDR3 is CASRPTDTQYF. CDR3 bases: TGTGCCAGCAGGCCGACAGATACGCAGTATTTT.

The chain carries TRBV6-6 and TRBJ1-4, with 9 bases lining up with TRBD1. The germline CDR1 and CDR2 sequences are MNHNY and SVGAGI (reference sequence). The V gene end was trimmed by 6 bases and the J gene end by 8 bases; junction bases not matched to a gene: 7. This CDR3 spans 14 amino acids. The CDR3: CASSPGQGNEKLFF. The CDR3 DNA is TGTGCCAGCAGCCCGGGACAGGGCAACGAAAAACTGTTTTTT.

V is TRBV4-1 and J is TRBJ2-5, with 7 bases matching TRBD1. Trimming took 4 bases from V and 5 from J; bases not matched to a gene: 10. Germline CDR1 reads MGHRA; CDR2 reads YSYEKL. This CDR3 region has 15 residues. This CDR3 reads CASSPNRQGRETQYF. The CDR3 nucleotides are TGCGCCAGCAGCCCGAACCGACAGGGCCGGGAGACCCAGTACTTC.

By frequency in the sample, this clone is medium-sized. In the same sample, other DNA sequences code for this CDR3. The rearrangement links TRBV25-1 to TRBJ2-7; unclear D gene. Germline CDR1 is MGHDK and CDR2 is SYGVNS. V was shortened by 5 bases and J by 4 bases, with 9 bases between the two germline ends. The length of the CDR3 is 12 residues. Here the CDR3 reads CASSKTEYEQYF. DNA for the CDR3: TGTGCCAGCAGTAAGACGGAATACGAGCAGTACTTC.

The chain recombines TRBV28 with TRBJ1-4, with D uncertain. The CDR3 sequence is 12 residues long. CDR1 is MDHEN, CDR2 SYDVKM, per germline. With 5 bases removed from V and 8 bases from J, the gap between germline ends came to 9 bases. CDR3 region: CASSLRVEKLFF. In DNA, the CDR3 is TGTGCCAGCAGTCTAAGGGTGGAAAAACTGTTTTTT.

This sequence joins TRBV4-3 and TRBJ2-1; 10 bases are a match to TRBD2. The trim removed 2 bases at V and 7 bases at J, leaving 8 bases unmatched. CDR1 is LGHNA and CDR2 is YSLEER in the germline V gene. The CDR3 runs 16 residues. The CDR3 nucleotides read TGCGCCAGCAGCCAAAACCCGGGACTAGCGTCAAATGAGCAGTTCTTC. This sequence encodes CASSQNPGLASNEQFF.

In this sample, this clone turned up once. This rearrangement joins TRBV5-4 to TRBJ1-1; 8 bases are shared with TRBD1. The V gene's germline CDR1 is SGHNT and CDR2 YYREEE (reference sequence). The junction had 2 bases not matched to a gene; V was cut back by 3 bases and J by 1 base. The CDR3 is 14 residues long. This chain's CDR3 is CASSSTGENTEAFF. The CDR3 DNA follows: TGTGCCAGCAGCTCGACAGGGGAGAACACTGAAGCTTTCTTT.

The chain uses TRBV28 and TRBJ1-6, with D maybe TRBD1 (5 bases). V shed 3 bases and J shed 0 bases, with 6 bases lying between them. Germline-derived CDR1 and CDR2 are MDHEN and SYDVKM. This CDR3 spans 15 amino acids. The CDR3 spells CASSLDNSYNSPLHF. The CDR3 DNA reads TGTGCCAGCAGTTTGGACAACTCCTATAATTCACCCCTCCACTTT.

The count of this clone is one. J is TRBJ2-3 and V is TRBV4-1; 10 bases match TRBD2. The CDR3 loop spans 16 amino acids. The germline gives CDR1 MGHRA, CDR2 YSYEKL. V shed 3 bases, J shed 2 bases, and the junction held 5 bases outside the gene matches. The CDR3 is CASSQEGLATTDTQYF. The CDR3 bases are TGCGCCAGCAGCCAGGAGGGACTAGCGACCACAGATACGCAGTATTTT.

The table lists this clone with a count of one. The V gene is TRBV6-6, the J gene TRBJ1-3; tentative D call: TRBD1 (6 bases). This CDR3 is 15 amino acids long. Germline V gene lookup returns CDR1 MNHNY and CDR2 SVGAGI (reference sequence). V lost 6 bases, J lost 0 bases, and 12 bases lay in between. CDR3 sequence reads: CASSRGQNSGNTIYF. The DNA for the CDR3 is TGTGCCAGCAGCCGGGGACAAAACTCTGGAAACACCATATATTTT.

This rearrangement joins TRBV11-2 to TRBJ2-2, with D unclear. The CDR3 loop spans 14 amino acids. From germline, CDR1 is SGHAT and CDR2 FQNNGV. V lost 3 bases and J 6 bases, leaving 11 bases between the germline ends. CDR3 sequence reads: CASSLKRRAGELFF. CDR3 bases: TGTGCCAGCAGCTTGAAGAGACGGGCCGGGGAGCTGTTTTTT.

The CDR3 is CASSLPGANVLTF. CDR3 bases: TGTGCCAGCAGCCTACCTGGGGCCAACGTCCTGACTTTC. The chain employs TRBV7-9 and TRBJ2-6; D not certain. This CDR3 comprises 13 residues. V was clipped by 5 bases and J by 2 bases, with 4 bases between them. Looked up from germline, CDR1 is SEHNR and CDR2 is FQNEAQ (reference sequence).

The V gene is TRBV9, the J gene TRBJ2-1; perhaps TRBD2 as D (5 bases). The CDR3 consists of 14 residues. V lost 4 bases to trimming and J lost 3 bases, with 11 bases between them. The germline V gene has CDR1 SGDLS and CDR2 YYNGEE. As DNA, the CDR3 is TGTGCCAGCAGCCCCGGGGTTGTCTACAATGAGCAGTTCTTC. Amino acids: CASSPGVVYNEQFF. Variable domain in full (rest from reference TRBV9 and TRBJ2-1): DSGVTQTPKHLITATGQRVTLRCSPRSGDLSVYWYQQSLDQGLQFLIQYYNGEERAKGNILERFSAQQFPDLHSELNLSSLELGDSALYFCASSPGVVYNEQFFGPGTRLTVL.

The chain couples TRBV7-9 to TRBJ2-3; weak D call: TRBD1 (7 bases). Germline-derived CDR1 and CDR2 are SEHNR and FQNEAQ (reference sequence). The CDR3 spans 18 residues. Trimming removed 6 bases at V and 3 bases at J, with 25 bases between. Written as DNA, the CDR3 is TGTGCCAGCAGGCCAAGCCTGACAGGGACGGAGGGAACAGATACGCAGTATTTT. This encodes CASRPSLTGTEGTDTQYF.

The chain carries TRBV7-8 and TRBJ1-4, with D perhaps matching TRBD1 (5 bases). The CDR3 runs 15 residues. Trimming pared 6 bases from V and 4 bases from J, leaving 15 bases between. Germline CDR1 SGHVS, CDR2 FQNEAQ. CDR3 region: CASRNPGLDNEKLFF. CDR3 coding DNA: TGTGCCAGCAGGAATCCGGGGCTGGATAATGAAAAACTGTTTTTT.

This chain links TRBV2 with TRBJ2-2, with D unresolved. The CDR3 consists of 13 residues. Germline V CDR1 and CDR2: SNHLY, FYNNEI. V lost 6 bases, J lost 1 base, and 6 bases lay in between. The DNA for the CDR3 is TGTGCCAGCAGCAAAGGGAACACCGGGGAGCTGTTTTTT. Protein product: CASSKGNTGELFF.